The rows below give T cell receptor beta chains drawn from one sample of a study of blood T cell repertoires in COVID-19. Sequencing was performed with immunoSEQ multiplex PCR; in TCRdb, only in-frame clones are kept and a portion is missing. Of about 62,000 clones detected, 80% to 90% appear once; the ten largest clones hold approximately 1.3%. The sample consisted of peripheral blood. The receptors stem from a woman of 80 years or more with acute or convalescent COVID-19. CDR3s include the opening cysteine and the closing phenylalanine or tryptophan.

TRBV7-2	CASSWSKVTEAFF
TRBV5-1	CASSPELALSYEQYF
TRBV6-2/TRBV6-3	CASSPPRDSNERVLNQETQYF
TRBV10-3	CAISAFSQGTTNYGYTF
TRBV6-4	CASSDSRGRTPLHF
TRBV18	CASSPPSGALYQPQHF
TRBV5-1	CASSPGQTSTDTQYF
TRBV6-5	CASSYWAGEKLFF
TRBV5-6	CASSVQLDSYFTDTQYF
TRBV27	CASSRQGGNTGELFF
TRBV3-1/TRBV3-2	CASTLSGAEAFF
TRBV5-1	CASSLVVGVETQYF
TRBV2	CASRADPNEQFF
TRBV5-1	CASSFPASSGAPRGTGELFF
TRBV28	CASSLMDFQFF
TRBV10-3	CAIGQGENTGELFF
TRBV5-1	CASSLGLSTLAYEQYF
TRBV7-2	CASSLRQGNSPLHF
TRBV7-2	CASSTRGGSVQDTQYF
TRBV6-5	CASSYKGPKWNEQFF
TRBV6-5	CASSYSPAGGYNEQFF
TRBV11-2	CASSFTGGSEDTQYF
TRBV28	CASSSTGLRGNTEAFF
TRBV6-5	CASLWGGESPLHF
TRBV12-3/TRBV12-4	CASSSSFGYTF
TRBV5-1	CASSLGTPGAGEKLFF
TRBV9	CASTQLEGRGTGDTQYF
TRBV5-1	CASGLAGANEQFF
TRBV19	CASTSLVAGGIGNEQFF
TRBV30	CAWIQRGDTQYF
TRBV2	CASSGRQGPYGYTF